The T cell receptor (beta chain) described here comes from a study of blood T cell repertoires in COVID-19. This clone was detected once. Only in-frame clones appear in the TCRdb table, and some are missing; sequencing was by immunoSEQ multiplex PCR. The table lists approximately 150,000 clones, 70% to 80% of them singletons. The length of the CDR3 is 16 residues. The V gene end was trimmed by 4 bases and the J gene end by 7 bases; junction bases not matched to a gene: 10. The V gene's germline CDR1 is SGHTA and CDR2 FQGTGA. The chain is built from TRBV7-3 and TRBJ2-1, with TRBD2 matching over 10 bases. The sample was PBMCs or T cells enriched from blood (not recorded which). The clonotype comes from a woman between 70 and 85 years old in a cohort exposed to, infected with or recovered from COVID-19 (not recorded which). CDR3 amino acids: CASSSYGTSDRNEQFF. The CDR3 DNA reads as TGTGCCAGCAGCTCATACGGGACTAGCGATCGGAATGAGCAGTTCTTC. The full variable domain, rest sourced from reference TRBV7-3 and TRBJ2-1, is GAGVSQTPSNKVTEKGKYVELRCDPISGHTALYWYRQSLGQGPEFLIYFQGTGAADDSGLPNDRFFAVRPEGSVSTLKIQRTERGDSAVYLCASSSYGTSDRNEQFFGPGTRLTVL.